The 19 T cell receptor beta chains below come from one sample, sequenced in a study of T cells in women clearing cervical HPV infection. Sequencing used immunoSEQ multiplex PCR; TCRdb keeps in-frame clones, though not all of them. This repertoire includes roughly 40,000 clones. Specimen: blood buffy coat. The receptors here all came from a woman between 18 and 70 years old with a cervical HPV16 infection that either progressed to CIN3+ or cleared (not recorded which).

In regard to this clone: The read terminates 3 residues before the CDR3 end, so the remaining end is supplied by the germline J gene. The gene calls are TRBV2 and TRBJ2-3; TRBD2 aligns across 9 bases. Germline-derived CDR1 and CDR2 are SNHLY and FYNNEI. The ends lost 5 bases at V and 0 bases at J; junction bases unmatched: 3. This CDR3 has 15 amino acids. The CDR3 sequence: CASSLAGVSTDTQYF. CDR3 DNA, as far as it was read: TGTGCCAGCAGTTTAGCGGGAGTTAGCACAGATACG. The full variable domain, with the rest looked up from reference TRBV2 and TRBJ2-3, is EPEVTQTPSHQVTQMGQEVILRCVPISNHLYFYWYRQILGQKVEFLVSFYNNEISEKSEIFDDQFSVERPDGSNFTLKIRSTKLEDSAMYFCASSLAGVSTDTQYFGPGTRLTVL.

About this clone itself: With the read ending 3 residues before the CDR3 end, the germline J gene is used to fill in that end. V gene TRBV5-1 combines with J gene TRBJ2-7, with 7 bases identical to TRBD1. Germline CDR1 is SGHRS and CDR2 is YFSETQ. The CDR3 length is 13 residues. Unmatched junction bases numbered 4, after V lost 5 bases and J lost 2 bases. The covered CDR3 bases are TGCGCCAGCAGTCGGGACAGCACCTACGAG. It encodes CASSRDSTYE. The whole CDR3 reads CASSRDSTYEQYF.

Worth noting for this clone: The sequenced fragment ends 3 residues before the CDR3 boundary, so the rest is inferred from the germline J gene. The chain employs TRBV5-1 and TRBJ1-6, with D possibly matching TRBD1 (5 bases). V gave up 0 bases and J gave up 9 bases, with 22 bases separating them. The CDR3 covers 18 residues. Germline CDR1 is SGHRS and CDR2 is YFSETQ. The DNA read from the CDR3 is TGCGCCAGCAGCTTGGGTTCTCGGGCAGGGAAGGATAGTTCACCC. This translates into CASSLGSRAGKDSSP. The whole CDR3 region reads CASSLGSRAGKDSSPLHF.

Comment on this clone: The CDR3 end lies 3 residues beyond the end of the read and is filled in from the germline J gene. This chain links TRBV11-2 with TRBJ2-3, with D unresolved. This CDR3 contains 12 residues. Germline CDR1 and CDR2: SGHAT and FQNNGV. The CDR3: CASSLGSGPQYF. Incomplete CDR3 DNA: TGTGCCAGCAGCTTAGGATCAGGCCCG.

As to this clone: The sequence runs out 3 residues before the end of the CDR3; the remainder is reconstructed from the germline J gene. The rearrangement uses TRBV5-4 and TRBJ1-5, with a possible D match to TRBD1 (5 bases). Trimming cost V 3 bases and J 5 bases, with 15 bases left between them. CDR1 and CDR2 (germline): SGHNT, YYREEE (reference sequence). The length of the CDR3 is 15 residues. The CDR3 here is CASSSTAGFDQPQHF. Incomplete CDR3 DNA: TGTGCCAGCAGCTCCACCGCAGGGTTTGATCAGCCC. Supplemented by reference TRBV5-4 and TRBJ1-5, the full variable domain reads ETGVTQSPTHLIKTRGQQVTLRCSSQSGHNTVSWYQQALGQGPQFIFQYYREEENGRGNFPPRFSGLQFPNYSSELNVNALELDDSALYLCASSSTAGFDQPQHFGDGTRLSIL.

CDR3 DNA (partial): TGTGCCAGCTCACCCACAGGTCTTGGACCAATGAACACTGAA. It is translated as CASSPTGLGPMNTE. The full-length CDR3 reads as CASSPTGLGPMNTEAFF. The gene calls are TRBV18 and TRBJ1-1; tentative D call: TRBD1 (5 bases). The DNA ends 3 residues before the CDR3 does, and the rest of the CDR3 is filled in from the germline J gene. V was trimmed by 3 bases and J by 0 bases, leaving 17 bases between them. CDR1 and CDR2 (germline): KGHSH, LQKENI. This CDR3 has 17 amino acids.

Concerning this clone: The observed sequence ends 3 residues before the CDR3 terminus, with the missing tail filled in from the germline J gene. The J gene is TRBJ2-7, the V gene TRBV19, with a weak D call TRBD1 (6 bases). The CDR3 is 14 amino acids. Germline CDR1 LNHDA, CDR2 SQIVND (reference sequence). Trimming stripped 3 bases from V and 5 bases from J, with 14 bases between. The CDR3 bases that were read are TGTGCCAGTAGTATTGGCAGGGGCAGGGACGAG. Translation: CASSIGRGRDE. The whole CDR3 sequence reads CASSIGRGRDEQYF.

Remarks on this clone: The DNA ends 3 residues before the CDR3 does, and the rest of the CDR3 is filled in from the germline J gene. The rearrangement joins TRBV19 to TRBJ2-1; TRBD2 matches 7 bases. Germline trimming cut 6 bases from V and 9 bases from J; bases unmatched to any gene: 14. Germline CDR1 and CDR2: LNHDA and SQIVND (reference sequence). This CDR3 has 15 amino acids. The CDR3 bases that were read are TGTGCCAGTAGGGGCCCCAGCGGGGCTTTGGGTGAG. It codes for CASRGPSGALGE. The whole CDR3 region reads CASRGPSGALGEQFF.

A remark on this clone: The DNA ends 3 residues before the CDR3 does, and the rest of the CDR3 is filled in from the germline J gene. This chain joins TRBV24-1 and TRBJ2-1, with TRBD1 matching over 10 bases. CDR3 size: 15 residues. Trimming took 5 bases from V and 8 from J; bases not matched to a gene: 8. In germline, CDR1 is KGHDR, CDR2 SFDVKD. The CDR3 bases that were read are TGTGCCACCAGTGGGTGGGACAGGGGTTTTGATGAG. The encoded protein is CATSGWDRGFDE. The whole CDR3 sequence is CATSGWDRGFDEQFF.

A remark on this clone: The DNA ends 3 residues before the CDR3 does, and the rest of the CDR3 is filled in from the germline J gene. This chain connects TRBV2 to TRBJ2-3, with TRBD2 identical over 9 bases. The V gene end was trimmed by 5 bases and the J gene end by 4 bases; junction bases not matched to a gene: 10. This CDR3 is 16 amino acids long. Looked up from germline, CDR1 is SNHLY and CDR2 is FYNNEI. CDR3 loop: CASSTPGLAIPDTQYF. The covered CDR3 bases are TGTGCCAGCAGTACCCCGGGACTAGCTATTCCAGATACG.

Comment on this clone: Read data end 3 residues before the CDR3 end; the end is taken from the germline J gene. The chain carries TRBV5-1 and TRBJ2-1, with D unresolved. The germline gives CDR1 SGHRS, CDR2 YFSETQ. Trimming removed 0 bases at V and 0 bases at J, with 10 bases between. The CDR3 sequence is 16 residues long. This CDR3 reads CASSLDPASSYNEQFF. CDR3 DNA (partial): TGCGCCAGCAGCTTGGACCCTGCGAGCTCCTACAATGAG.

As concerns this clone: The sequence runs out 3 residues before the end of the CDR3; the remainder is reconstructed from the germline J gene. This sequence joins TRBV20-1 and TRBJ2-6; D is unclear. There are 15 residues in the CDR3. V was clipped by 6 bases and J by 0 bases, with 12 bases between them. The germline V gene has CDR1 DFQATT and CDR2 SNEGSKA (reference sequence). The CDR3 bases that were read are TGCAGTGCCACCAGACGGGTCTCTGGGGCCAACGTC. Protein: CSATRRVSGANV. The full CDR3 protein is CSATRRVSGANVLTF.

This clone ranks as medium-sized in terms of frequency. Read data end 3 residues before the CDR3 end; the end is taken from the germline J gene. This rearrangement joins TRBV5-4 to TRBJ2-3; a possible D gene is TRBD2 (5 bases). The CDR3 has 14 amino acids. V was shortened by 4 bases and J by 2 bases, with 11 bases between the two germline ends. The germline V gene encodes CDR1 SGHNT and CDR2 YYREEE (reference sequence). Partial CDR3 DNA: TGTGCCAGCAGCCCAGACTATTACACAGATACG. Amino acids: CASSPDYYTDT. The whole CDR3 reads CASSPDYYTDTQYF.

Worth noting for this clone: Coverage ceases 3 residues before the CDR3 finishes, and the germline J gene fills in the end. The chain uses TRBV7-3 and TRBJ1-2; 8 nucleotides agree with TRBD1. The ends lost 5 bases at V and 4 bases at J; junction bases unmatched: 15. This CDR3 contains 17 residues. Germline loops: CDR1 SGHTA, CDR2 FQGTGA. The sequenced part of the CDR3 DNA is TGTGCCAGCAGCACCTTGGACAGGGTCGAAGCGGGCTATGGC. The encoded protein is CASSTLDRVEAGYG. The whole CDR3 protein reads CASSTLDRVEAGYGYTF.

Concerning this clone: Coverage ceases 3 residues before the CDR3 finishes, and the germline J gene fills in the end. The chain couples TRBV6-4 to TRBJ1-3; TRBD1 aligns across 8 bases. V gave up 6 bases and J gave up 4 bases; unmatched junction bases: 8. Germline V gene sequence: CDR1 MRHNA, CDR2 SNTAGT. The CDR3 runs 15 residues. The DNA read from the CDR3 is TGTGCCAGCAGCCCGACAGGGGCTTTCGGAAACACC. Amino acids: CASSPTGAFGNT. The full CDR3 protein is CASSPTGAFGNTIYF.

Points on this clone: The read falls 3 residues short of the CDR3 end, and the missing part is taken from the germline J gene. This chain links TRBV7-9 with TRBJ2-1; D not resolved. This CDR3 contains 14 residues. The V end was cut by 4 bases, the J end by 5 bases, with 12 bases between. From germline, CDR1 is SEHNR and CDR2 FQNEAQ (reference sequence). CDR3 sequence reads: CASSYYRKDNEQFF. The covered CDR3 bases are TGTGCCAGCAGCTACTATCGAAAGGACAATGAG.

On this clone: The read falls 3 residues short of the CDR3 end, and the missing part is taken from the germline J gene. V and J are TRBV18 and TRBJ1-2, with no clear D. Germline lookup yields CDR1 KGHSH and CDR2 LQKENI. CDR3 length: 16 residues. The covered CDR3 bases are TGTGCCAGCTCACCACGCTCAGCGGGAGGTGTGAATACC. This translates into CASSPRSAGGVNT. The complete CDR3 reads CASSPRSAGGVNTYTF.

Comment on this clone: The CDR3 extends 3 residues past the end of the read, so its final part is completed from the germline J gene. The chain has TRBV7-7 and TRBJ2-1, with 11 bases that match TRBD2. The CDR3 runs 13 residues. From germline, CDR1 is SSHAT and CDR2 FNYEAQ (reference sequence). Trimming at V came to 5 bases and at J to 6 bases, leaving 0 bases not matched to a gene. Partial CDR3 DNA: TGTGCCAGCAGCGGGACTAGCGGCAATGAG. Translated: CASSGTSGNE. The entire CDR3 reads CASSGTSGNEQFF.

About this clone itself: The read terminates 3 residues before the CDR3 end, so the remaining end is supplied by the germline J gene. The rearrangement uses TRBV11-2 and TRBJ2-1; 8 bases align to TRBD2. CDR1 is SGHAT and CDR2 is FQNNGV in the germline V gene. With V trimmed by 7 bases and J by 8 bases, 10 bases remained unmatched. The CDR3 contains 14 residues. The DNA read from the CDR3 is TGTGCCAGCACCTCAGCGGGGGCTTGGGATGAG. Residues: CASTSAGAWDE. The full CDR3 protein is CASTSAGAWDEQFF.